These 7 T cell receptor beta chains were sequenced from one sample in a study of blood T cell repertoires in COVID-19. The protocol was immunoSEQ multiplex PCR, while the TCRdb copy is restricted to in-frame clones and leaves out a portion. Counted here are 240,000 or so clones, more than 75% occurring once; the ten biggest clones make up around 12%. Sequences were obtained from peripheral blood. Source of these receptors: a man at least 80 years old with acute or convalescent COVID-19.

V gene TRBV18 combines with J gene TRBJ2-6, with TRBD2 as a possible D gene (6 bases). This CDR3 spans 16 amino acids. Germline-derived CDR1 and CDR2 are KGHSH and LQKENI. V dropped 3 bases and J dropped 0 bases, with 9 bases sitting between them. The DNA of the CDR3 is TGTGCCAGCTCACCCATCGGGGGCTCTGGGGCCAACGTCCTGACTTTC. Protein: CASSPIGGSGANVLTF.

For the CDR3, the DNA is TGTGCCAGCAGCTCGAACTCCGGGACAGCCCATGGCTACACCTTC. Protein: CASSSNSGTAHGYTF. The gene calls are TRBV11-3 and TRBJ1-2, with 7 bases fitting TRBD1. Trimming removed 4 bases from V and 6 bases from J; junction bases left unmatched: 11. The CDR3 totals 15 residues. Per the germline V gene, CDR1 is SGHNT and CDR2 is YENEEA. The whole variable domain, remainder taken from reference TRBV11-3 and TRBJ1-2, is EAGVVQSPRYKIIEKKQPVAFWCNPISGHNTLYWYLQNLGQGPELLIRYENEEAVDDSQLPKDRFSAERLKGVDSTLKIQPAELGDSAVYLCASSSNSGTAHGYTFGSGTRLTVV.

The J gene is TRBJ2-5, the V gene TRBV5-1; tentative D call: TRBD1 (5 bases). The V and J ends lost 6 bases and 5 bases respectively, with 17 bases between them. The germline V gene has CDR1 SGHRS and CDR2 YFSETQ. The length of the CDR3 is 14 residues. The CDR3 DNA reads TGCGCCAGCACCCGGCCAGAAGGGGTTGAGACCCAGTACTTC. It yields the protein CASTRPEGVETQYF.

This chain uses TRBV7-3 with TRBJ2-2; TRBD2 might be the D (6 bases). This CDR3 spans 16 amino acids. In germline, CDR1 is SGHTA, CDR2 FQGTGA. Trimming took off 2 bases at V and 2 bases at J, with 12 bases between the two ends. The CDR3 coding sequence is TGTGCCAGCAGCTTAGAATTAGCGGCTAACACCGGGGAGCTGTTTTTT. Translated: CASSLELAANTGELFF.

The chain couples TRBV7-3 to TRBJ2-3, with 10 positions matching TRBD2. The CDR3 spans 16 residues. V lost 5 bases and J lost 4; bases outside the gene matches: 9. Germline CDR1 is SGHTA and CDR2 is FQGTGA. CDR3 DNA sequence: TGTGCCAGCAGCCCCATAGCGGGAGGAAGGGCAGATACGCAGTATTTT. Its translation is CASSPIAGGRADTQYF.

This chain connects TRBV7-8 to TRBJ1-6; D is uncertain. Germline-derived CDR1 and CDR2 are SGHVS and FQNEAQ. CDR3 size: 15 residues. Trimming left V 5 bases short and J 5 bases short, with 13 bases between. CDR3 sequence (DNA): TGTGCCAGCAGCCAAAGGGAGGCCCATAATTCACCCCTCCACTTT. Its protein is CASSQREAHNSPLHF.

This chain connects TRBV5-1 to TRBJ1-1; 9 bases map to TRBD1. Germline CDR1 SGHRS, CDR2 YFSETQ. V shed 4 bases, J shed 5 bases, and the junction held 3 bases outside the gene matches. The CDR3 length is 13 residues. CDR3 residues: CASSTGTGTEAFF. DNA for the CDR3: TGCGCCAGCAGCACCGGGACAGGGACTGAAGCTTTCTTT.